This is a list of T cell receptor beta chains from one sample in a study of blood T cell repertoires in COVID-19. Some clones are missing from TCRdb's copy, which holds only in-frame ones; the method was immunoSEQ multiplex PCR. The sample includes 100,000 to 150,000 clones, around four fifths of them seen just once. Sequencing used peripheral blood. These receptors originate from a human donor in a cohort sampled during active COVID-19. Each CDR3 is given with its conserved first and last residue. Each record gives: clone size, D gene, J gene, V gene, CDR3 protein, CDR3 DNA. A D gene is named only where the DNA matches it firmly. Clone size, where shown, is once, few, many, or a class for clones that have expanded.

clone size: once
D gene: TRBD1
J gene: TRBJ2-5
V gene: TRBV29-1
CDR3 protein: CSGGGQSGGETQYF
CDR3 DNA: TGCAGCGGCGGAGGTCAGTCAGGGGGAGAGACCCAGTACTTC

clone size: once
D gene: TRBD1
J gene: TRBJ1-2
V gene: TRBV5-1
CDR3 protein: CASSLEGQGYYGYTF
CDR3 DNA: TGCGCCAGCAGCTTGGAAGGACAGGGGTACTATGGCTACACCTTC

clone size: -
D gene: -
J gene: TRBJ1-1
V gene: TRBV9
CDR3 protein: CASMQGYSDTEAFF
CDR3 DNA: TGTGCCAGCATGCAGGGCTACTCCGACACTGAAGCTTTCTTT

clone size: -
D gene: TRBD1
J gene: TRBJ1-2
V gene: TRBV5-1
CDR3 protein: CASTLGGGDGYTF
CDR3 DNA: TGCGCCAGCACGCTAGGAGGGGGCGATGGCTACACCTTC

clone size: -
D gene: -
J gene: TRBJ2-1
V gene: TRBV11-2
CDR3 protein: CASSSYGGLYNEQFF
CDR3 DNA: TGTGCCAGCAGCTCTTACGGGGGGCTCTACAATGAGCAGTTCTTC

clone size: many
D gene: -
J gene: TRBJ1-2
V gene: TRBV11-2
CDR3 protein: CASSSTRVMRTNYGYTF
CDR3 DNA: TGTGCCAGCAGCTCGACCCGGGTTATGCGGACTAACTATGGCTACACCTTC

clone size: few
D gene: -
J gene: TRBJ2-1
V gene: TRBV2
CDR3 protein: CASSEVYEQFF
CDR3 DNA: TGTGCCAGCAGTGAAGTATATGAGCAGTTCTTC

clone size: -
D gene: TRBD2
J gene: TRBJ2-5
V gene: TRBV5-6
CDR3 protein: CASTPTVGLAGPRGETQYF
CDR3 DNA: TGTGCCAGCACCCCGACTGTGGGACTAGCGGGGCCGCGGGGTGAGACCCAGTACTTC

clone size: -
D gene: -
J gene: TRBJ1-1
V gene: TRBV19
CDR3 protein: CASSVYRVNTEAFF
CDR3 DNA: TGTGCCAGTAGTGTATACAGGGTGAACACTGAAGCTTTCTTT

clone size: -
D gene: TRBD2
J gene: TRBJ2-3
V gene: TRBV7-2
CDR3 protein: CASRAPGLAGTDTQYF
CDR3 DNA: TGTGCCAGCAGAGCGCCGGGACTAGCGGGAACAGATACGCAGTATTTT

clone size: -
D gene: TRBD2
J gene: TRBJ2-7
V gene: TRBV7-3
CDR3 protein: CASSIIAGSYEQYF
CDR3 DNA: TGTGCCAGCAGTATAATAGCGGGAAGCTACGAGCAGTACTTC

clone size: once
D gene: TRBD1
J gene: TRBJ1-1
V gene: TRBV5-4
CDR3 protein: CASSYLVPGQGNTEAFF
CDR3 DNA: TGTGCCAGCAGCTACTTGGTTCCAGGACAGGGAAACACTGAAGCTTTCTTT

clone size: -
D gene: TRBD1
J gene: TRBJ2-2
V gene: TRBV4-2
CDR3 protein: CASSGRQGKEGELFF
CDR3 DNA: TGTGCCAGCAGCGGCCGACAGGGGAAGGAAGGGGAGCTGTTTTTT

clone size: -
D gene: TRBD2
J gene: TRBJ2-7
V gene: TRBV28
CDR3 protein: CASRRGPGLAGAQALQYF
CDR3 DNA: TGTGCCAGCAGGCGTGGCCCGGGACTAGCGGGGGCGCAGGCTTTGCAGTACTTC

clone size: once
D gene: TRBD1
J gene: TRBJ1-2
V gene: TRBV7-9
CDR3 protein: CASSSGQGSNYGYTF
CDR3 DNA: TGTGCCAGCAGCTCCGGACAGGGAAGTAACTATGGCTACACCTTC

clone size: -
D gene: TRBD2
J gene: TRBJ2-1
V gene: TRBV27
CDR3 protein: CASSPTSGRAGEQFF
CDR3 DNA: TGTGCCAGCAGTCCGACTAGCGGGAGGGCCGGTGAGCAGTTCTTC

clone size: -
D gene: -
J gene: TRBJ2-3
V gene: TRBV29-1
CDR3 protein: CSVAPDNLANTQYF
CDR3 DNA: TGCAGCGTTGCCCCGGACAACCTTGCGAATACGCAGTATTTT

clone size: -
D gene: -
J gene: TRBJ1-2
V gene: TRBV12-3/TRBV12-4
CDR3 protein: CASSFNRGIGYTF
CDR3 DNA: TGTGCCAGCAGTTTCAATCGGGGTATTGGCTACACCTTC

clone size: -
D gene: TRBD1
J gene: TRBJ2-7
V gene: TRBV29-1
CDR3 protein: CSVVRTGSSYEQYF
CDR3 DNA: TGCAGCGTTGTTAGGACAGGGTCCTCCTACGAGCAGTACTTC

clone size: once
D gene: -
J gene: TRBJ2-3
V gene: TRBV27
CDR3 protein: CASRDMGGRSQYF
CDR3 DNA: TGTGCCAGCCGAGATATGGGAGGAAGGTCGCAGTATTTT

clone size: -
D gene: -
J gene: TRBJ1-1
V gene: TRBV9
CDR3 protein: CASSAIGGRAAFF
CDR3 DNA: TGTGCCAGCAGCGCTATCGGGGGGAGGGCAGCTTTCTTT

clone size: -
D gene: TRBD2
J gene: TRBJ2-3
V gene: TRBV7-3
CDR3 protein: CASSSRLAGGLDTQYF
CDR3 DNA: TGTGCCAGCAGCTCGCGACTAGCGGGAGGGCTGGATACGCAGTATTTT

clone size: -
D gene: TRBD1
J gene: TRBJ2-2
V gene: TRBV7-2
CDR3 protein: CASSFTDRKAGELFF
CDR3 DNA: TGTGCCAGCAGCTTCACGGACAGGAAAGCCGGGGAGCTGTTTTTT

clone size: -
D gene: TRBD2
J gene: TRBJ2-5
V gene: TRBV9
CDR3 protein: CASSNRLAGVETQYF
CDR3 DNA: TGTGCCAGCAGCAACAGACTAGCGGGGGTAGAGACCCAGTACTTC